The TCR beta chain under discussion was sequenced for a study of T cell repertoires in cytomegalovirus infection. Study background: Public TCR beta signatures indicated both CMV infection and matching HLA type. Notes on the study in general: The cumulative frequency of public TCR beta families distinguished individuals who carried CMV together with the relevant HLA. The response measured ex vivo was dominated by TCR beta clonotypes (HLA-C-restricted and CMV-specific).

This clonotype has a count of ten or more. As yet, its antigen is unknown. Germline CDR1 is MNHEY and CDR2 is SMNVEV (reference sequence). V lost 3 bases and J 6 bases, leaving 14 bases between the germline ends. The CDR3 length is 14 residues. TCRdb analysed the reads with MiXCR anew, one entry per CDR3 protein. The profile covers 250,000 to 300,000 distinct CDR3 sequences, with approximately 8.3% appearing a single time and about 14% taken by the ten largest. The TCR was taken from a human donor in good health (CMV status not recorded). Some clones in this sample may be carry-over from other donors' samples. The chain uses TRBV27 and TRBJ1-2; D gene uncertain. Sequencing was performed on PBMCs. The CDR3 is CASSFPGSPNGYTF. The DNA for the CDR3 is TGTGCCAGCAGTTTTCCCGGGTCACCGAATGGCTACACCTTC.